The clone carrying this TCR beta chain was counted at least ten times. Its antigen is not known. The record originates from a study of identical twins. The study, taken as a whole, reports: Researchers reported weaker excess twin sharing in beta out-of-frame sequences. Monozygotic twin pairs showed more out-of-frame TCR alpha sharing than models estimated.

CDR1 and CDR2 from the germline V gene are SQVTM and ANQGSEA. V was cut by 5 bases and J by 0 bases, with 7 bases left in between. CDR3 length equals 12 residues. TCRdb recomputed calls from the 5' RACE reads with MiXCR, one row per CDR3 protein. This sample has under 450,000 distinct CDR3 sequences; 15% to 20% occur once, and the top ten carry around 12%. Sequencing used naive T cells sorted from blood. This chain links TRBV29-1 with TRBJ1-1, with D hard to call. This clonotype was sampled from a man aged 45-60 years in good health. The CDR3 DNA reads TGCAGCGTTTATCTAATGAACACTGAAGCTTTCTTT. The encoded protein is CSVYLMNTEAFF.